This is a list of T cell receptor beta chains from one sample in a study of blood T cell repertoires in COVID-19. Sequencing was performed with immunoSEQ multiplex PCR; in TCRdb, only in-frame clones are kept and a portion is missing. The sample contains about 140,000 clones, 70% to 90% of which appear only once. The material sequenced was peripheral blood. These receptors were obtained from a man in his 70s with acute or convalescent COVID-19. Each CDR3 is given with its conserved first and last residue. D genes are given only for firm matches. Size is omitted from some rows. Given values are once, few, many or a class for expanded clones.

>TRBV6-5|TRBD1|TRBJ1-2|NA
TGTGCCAGCAGTTACTCACGTAGGACAGGGCCGGGTGGCTACACCTTC
CASSYSRRTGPGGYTF
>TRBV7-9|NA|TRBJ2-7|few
TGTGCCAGCAGCTTAGACATATCCGGGGACGAGCAGTACTTC
CASSLDISGDEQYF
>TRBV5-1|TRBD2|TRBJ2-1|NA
TGCGCCAGCAGCTTGAATCTTGCGGGGGGGCCACGTGAGCAGTTCTTC
CASSLNLAGGPREQFF
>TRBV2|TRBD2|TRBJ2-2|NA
TGTGCCAGCAATCAACTAGCGGGGAAGAACACCGGGGAGCTGTTTTTT
CASNQLAGKNTGELFF
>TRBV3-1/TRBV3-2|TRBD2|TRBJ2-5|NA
TGTGCCAGCAGCCACGAGACTAGCCCCCAGTACTTC
CASSHETSPQYF
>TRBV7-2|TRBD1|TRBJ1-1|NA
TGTGCCAGCAGCCTATCGGGACAGTGGAACACTGAAGCTTTCTTT
CASSLSGQWNTEAFF
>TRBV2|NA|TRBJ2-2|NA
TGTGCCAGCAGGGCGGGGACTGCGAACACCGGGGAGCTGTTTTTT
CASRAGTANTGELFF
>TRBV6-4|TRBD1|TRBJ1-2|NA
TGTGCCAGCAGTGACTCCTCCGGGACAGGGGATAGCTACACCTTC
CASSDSSGTGDSYTF
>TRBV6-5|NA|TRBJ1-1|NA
TGTGCCAGCAGTTACCAGGGGCCAGGAACTGAAGCTTTCTTT
CASSYQGPGTEAFF
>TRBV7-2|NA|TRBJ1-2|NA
TGTGCCAGCAGCTTAGAGGCGGGTAACTATGGCTACACCTTC
CASSLEAGNYGYTF
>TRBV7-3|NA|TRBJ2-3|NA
TGTGCCAGCAGTTCCCTGGAGGCAGATACGCAGTATTTT
CASSSLEADTQYF
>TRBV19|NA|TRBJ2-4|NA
TGTGCCAGTAGTATACGTTCAGGAGGGAATAAGTGGAACATTCAGTACTTC
CASSIRSGGNKWNIQYF
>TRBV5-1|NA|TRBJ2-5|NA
TGCGCCAGCAGCTTTTCTTTGGCGGCCCAAGAGACCCAGTACTTC
CASSFSLAAQETQYF
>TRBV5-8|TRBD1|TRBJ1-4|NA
TGTGCCAGCAGCTTGGGGACAGGGGGGAATGAAAAACTGTTTTTT
CASSLGTGGNEKLFF
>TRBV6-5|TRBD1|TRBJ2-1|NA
TGTGCCAGCAGTTACGGGACAGGGGGCTACAATGAGCAGTTCTTC
CASSYGTGGYNEQFF
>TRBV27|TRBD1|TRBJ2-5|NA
TGTGCCAGCAGTGGGACAGTTCAAGAGACCCAGTACTTC
CASSGTVQETQYF
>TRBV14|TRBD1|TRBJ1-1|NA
TGTGCCAGCAGCCGCCCCGGGACAGATACTGAAGCTTTCTTT
CASSRPGTDTEAFF
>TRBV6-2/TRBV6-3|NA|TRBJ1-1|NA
TGTGCCAGCAGTCCCCTGGGGCAGGGAGCTTTCTTT
CASSPLGQGAFF
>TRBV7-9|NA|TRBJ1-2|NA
TGTGCCAGCAGCTTAGACTCTGGTTCTAACTATGGCTACACCTTC
CASSLDSGSNYGYTF
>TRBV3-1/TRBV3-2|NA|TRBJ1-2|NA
TGTGCCAGCAAGCTGGGCGACAGGCCCTATGGCTACACCTTC
CASKLGDRPYGYTF
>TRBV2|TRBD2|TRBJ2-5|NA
TGTGCCAGCAGCCGACTAGCGACTAAACAAGAGACCCAGTACTTC
CASSRLATKQETQYF
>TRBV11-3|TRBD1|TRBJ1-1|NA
TGTGCCAGCTCGGACAGGGGGAGGGCTGAAGCTTTCTTT
CASSDRGRAEAFF
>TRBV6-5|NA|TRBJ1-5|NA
TGTGCCAGCACCATTCCCCAACAGCCCCAGCATTTT
CASTIPQQPQHF
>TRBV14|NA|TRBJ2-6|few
TGTGCCAGCAGCCAAGATCCGTTTTCTGGGGCCAACGTCCTGACTTTC
CASSQDPFSGANVLTF
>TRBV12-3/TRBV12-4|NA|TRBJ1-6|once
TGTGCCAGCAGTTTGTCGGCAGGCGTTCCCCTCCACTTT
CASSLSAGVPLHF
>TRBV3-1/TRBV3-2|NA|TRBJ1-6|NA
TGTGCCAGCAGCCTGTTGGACACTCTTAATTCACCCCTCCACTTT
CASSLLDTLNSPLHF
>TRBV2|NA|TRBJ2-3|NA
TGTGCCAGCAGAAATCAGGGAACAGATACGCAGTATTTT
CASRNQGTDTQYF
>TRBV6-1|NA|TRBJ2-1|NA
TGTGCCAGCAGTGAAGGGTCCGGGGGCTACAATGAGCAGTTCTTC
CASSEGSGGYNEQFF
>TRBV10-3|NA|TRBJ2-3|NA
TGTGCCATCAGTGGGACACCGACAGATACGCAGTATTTT
CAISGTPTDTQYF
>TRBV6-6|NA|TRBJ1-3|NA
TGTGCCAGCAGTTGGACAGTCTCTGGAAACACCATATATTTT
CASSWTVSGNTIYF
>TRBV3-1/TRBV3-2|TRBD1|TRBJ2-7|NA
TGTGCCAGCAGCGGAGAGGGGACAGGGGGATTTCAGCAGTACTTC
CASSGEGTGGFQQYF
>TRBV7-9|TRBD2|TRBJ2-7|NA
TGTGCCAGCAGCGGTCGAGGACTAGCCGCCTACGAGCAGTACTTC
CASSGRGLAAYEQYF
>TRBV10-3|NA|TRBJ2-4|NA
TGTGCCATCAGTGAGCGTCAGGATTCAAACATTCAGTACTTC
CAISERQDSNIQYF
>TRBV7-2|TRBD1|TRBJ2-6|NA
TGTGCCAGCAGTTCCCCAGGGGGCTCTGGGGCCAACGTCCTGACTTTC
CASSSPGGSGANVLTF
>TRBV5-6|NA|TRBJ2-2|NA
TGTGCCAGCAGCTTGTCGAATAGGGGCAGGTCCACCGGGGAGCTGTTTTTT
CASSLSNRGRSTGELFF
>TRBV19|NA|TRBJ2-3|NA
TGTGCCAGTAGCCAGCGGTTCACAGATACGCAGTATTTT
CASSQRFTDTQYF
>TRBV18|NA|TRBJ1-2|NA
TGTGCCAGCTCACCACGATTCCCACTGGGCACAGAGGGCTACACCTTC
CASSPRFPLGTEGYTF
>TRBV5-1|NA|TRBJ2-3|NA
TGCGCCAGCAGCCACGCGCCAGGTAGCACAGATACGCAGTATTTT
CASSHAPGSTDTQYF
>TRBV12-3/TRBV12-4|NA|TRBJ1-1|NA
TGTGCCAGCAGTCGTCAGGGTAGTCAAGCTTTCTTT
CASSRQGSQAFF
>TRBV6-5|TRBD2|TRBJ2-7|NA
TGTGCCAGCAGTTATGGGACTAGCCGAGGGAACGAGCAGTACTTC
CASSYGTSRGNEQYF
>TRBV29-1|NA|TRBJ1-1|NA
TGCAGCGTTCAGGGATTGGTAAAACACACTGAAGCTTTCTTT
CSVQGLVKHTEAFF
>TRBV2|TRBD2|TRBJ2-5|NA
TGTGCCAGCAGGAGAACTAGCGGGGGGGCCGGAGAGACCCAGTACTTC
CASRRTSGGAGETQYF
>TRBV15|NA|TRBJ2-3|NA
TGTGCCACCAGCAGCCCCCTCCTAGATACGCAGTATTTT
CATSSPLLDTQYF
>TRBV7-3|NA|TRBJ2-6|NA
TGTGCCAGCAGCGCGGGACAGACTGCCGGGGCCAACGTCCTGACTTTC
CASSAGQTAGANVLTF
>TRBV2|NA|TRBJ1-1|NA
TGTGCCAGCAGTCAAACAGTCTTGAACACTGAAGCTTTCTTT
CASSQTVLNTEAFF